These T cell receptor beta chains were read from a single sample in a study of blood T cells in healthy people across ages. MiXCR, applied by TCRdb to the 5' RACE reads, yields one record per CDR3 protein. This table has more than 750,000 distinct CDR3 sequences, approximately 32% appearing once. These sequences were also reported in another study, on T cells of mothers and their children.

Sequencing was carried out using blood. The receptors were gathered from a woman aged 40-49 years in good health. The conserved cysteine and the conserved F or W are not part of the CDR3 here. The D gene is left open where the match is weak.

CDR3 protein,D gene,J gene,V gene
ASSPDMGATEAF,NA,TRBJ1-1,TRBV4-1
ASSHRRGTYQETQY,NA,TRBJ2-5,TRBV7-2
ASTSVDEQY,NA,TRBJ2-7,TRBV3-1
ASNLQGAEIEAF,TRBD1,TRBJ1-1,TRBV5-1
ASSQDSGGNIQY,TRBD2,TRBJ2-4,TRBV4-2
ATSSTGSGNEQF,NA,TRBJ2-1,TRBV15
ASSQLDRAAAYGYT,TRBD1,TRBJ1-2,TRBV3-1
ATSIDRDRDEQY,TRBD1,TRBJ2-7,TRBV15
ATSRRAGTDTQY,NA,TRBJ2-3,TRBV15
AWSVPRGAYTEAF,NA,TRBJ1-1,TRBV30
ASTGGTEAF,NA,TRBJ1-1,TRBV4-1
ASSSYPYEQY,NA,TRBJ2-7,TRBV13
STRGPTGYNSPLH,TRBD1,TRBJ1-6,TRBV20-1